The text below deals with one TCR beta chain. The antigen is unknown. TCRdb recomputed calls from the 5' RACE reads with MiXCR, one row per CDR3 protein. Here the sample spans some 400,000 distinct CDR3 sequences, around 22% being singletons. V lost 7 bases and J 1 base, leaving 10 bases between the germline ends. The CDR3 totals 13 residues. This entry comes from a study of CD8 T cells in ankylosing spondylitis. Points from the study as a whole: Blood from ankylosing spondylitis patients appeared to carry a characteristic roughly eight-variant TCR beta motif.

The sequence was collected from a male donor with ankylosing spondylitis. Sequencing was performed on blood, either unsorted or a sorted T cell fraction (not recorded which). The chain joins TRBV12-3 or TRBV12-4 to TRBJ1-1; D is possibly TRBD1 (5 bases). CDR3 coding DNA: TGTGCCAGCAAGAAGACAGCGAACACTGAAGCTTTCTTT. As protein: CASKKTANTEAFF.